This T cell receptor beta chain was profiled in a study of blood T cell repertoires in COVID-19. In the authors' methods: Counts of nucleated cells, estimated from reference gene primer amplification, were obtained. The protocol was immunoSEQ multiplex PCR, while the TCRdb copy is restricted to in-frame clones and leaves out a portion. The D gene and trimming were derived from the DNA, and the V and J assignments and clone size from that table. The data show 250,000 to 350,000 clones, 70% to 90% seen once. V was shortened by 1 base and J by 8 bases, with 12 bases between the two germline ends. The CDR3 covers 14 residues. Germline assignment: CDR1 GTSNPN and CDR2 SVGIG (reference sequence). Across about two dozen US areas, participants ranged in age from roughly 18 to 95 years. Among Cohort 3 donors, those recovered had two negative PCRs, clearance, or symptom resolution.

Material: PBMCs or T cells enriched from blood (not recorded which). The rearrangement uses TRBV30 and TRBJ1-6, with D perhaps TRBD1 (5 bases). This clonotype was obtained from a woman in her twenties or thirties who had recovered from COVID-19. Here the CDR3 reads CAWSATGGYSPLHF. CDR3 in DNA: TGTGCCTGGAGTGCAACGGGGGGATATTCACCCCTCCACTTT.